This TCR beta chain was retrieved from a study of blood T cell repertoires in COVID-19. Study details: Sites across the United States, Italy and Spain contributed samples from acute and convalescent COVID-19.

Here immunoSEQ multiplex PCR was the method, and the copy in TCRdb shows in-frame clones only, minus some. The top ten clones hold 0.55% to 0.75% of a sample with around 450,000 clones, roughly 91% of them seen once. Participant age was roughly 18 to 90 years, and participants resided in approximately 24 US areas. Participants' own reports of clinical history determined their cohort assignment. Donors in Cohort 3 who had recovered were those with two negative PCRs, healthcare professional clearance, or resolution of their symptoms. The CDR3 has 15 residues. Trimming cost V 7 bases and J 6 bases; bases outside gene matches: 11. Looked up from germline, CDR1 is LNHDA and CDR2 is SQIVND (reference sequence).

The sample consisted of PBMCs or T cells enriched from blood (not recorded which). This TCR was sampled from a man between 18 and 35 years old who had recovered from COVID-19. This chain links TRBV19 with TRBJ2-2; 7 bases line up with TRBD1. Here the CDR3 reads CASTRGDSKPGELFF. The CDR3 nucleotides are TGTGCCAGTACCCGAGGGGACAGCAAACCCGGGGAGCTGTTTTTT.